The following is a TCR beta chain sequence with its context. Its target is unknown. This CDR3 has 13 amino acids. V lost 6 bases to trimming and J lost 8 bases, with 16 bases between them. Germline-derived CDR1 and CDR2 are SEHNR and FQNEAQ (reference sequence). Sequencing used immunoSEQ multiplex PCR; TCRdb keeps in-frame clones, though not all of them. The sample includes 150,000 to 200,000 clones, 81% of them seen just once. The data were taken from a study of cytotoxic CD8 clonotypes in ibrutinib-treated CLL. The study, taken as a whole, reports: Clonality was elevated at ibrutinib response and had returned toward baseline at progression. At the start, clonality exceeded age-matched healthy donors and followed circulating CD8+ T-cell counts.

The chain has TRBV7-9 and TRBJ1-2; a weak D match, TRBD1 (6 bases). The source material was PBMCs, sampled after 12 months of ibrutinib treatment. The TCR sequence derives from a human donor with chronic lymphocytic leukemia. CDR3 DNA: TGTGCCAGCAGTATTCCGACAGGACGCGGCTACACCTTC. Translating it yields CASSIPTGRGYTF.